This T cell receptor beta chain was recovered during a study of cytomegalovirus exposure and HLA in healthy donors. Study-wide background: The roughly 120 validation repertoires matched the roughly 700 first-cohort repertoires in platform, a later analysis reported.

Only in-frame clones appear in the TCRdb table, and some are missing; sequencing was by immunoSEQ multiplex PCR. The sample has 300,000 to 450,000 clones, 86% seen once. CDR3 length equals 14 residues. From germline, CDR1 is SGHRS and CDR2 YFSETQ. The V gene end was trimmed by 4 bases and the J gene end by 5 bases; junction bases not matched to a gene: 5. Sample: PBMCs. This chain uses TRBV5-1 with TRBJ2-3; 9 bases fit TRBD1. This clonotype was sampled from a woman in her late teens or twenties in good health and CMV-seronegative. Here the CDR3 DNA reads TGCGCCAGCAGCGACCGACAGGGGGGAGATACGCAGTATTTT. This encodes CASSDRQGGDTQYF.